This T cell receptor beta chain comes out of a study of Ad26.COV2.S vaccination and SARS-CoV-2 variants (dated by TCRdb to about 2021). Regarding the study in general: TCRbeta repertoire sequencing served as the tool for gauging how specific and how broad the SARS-CoV-2-reactive T cell receptors were following Ad26.COV2.S vaccination. The TCR-sequenced set comprised about 32 samples: approximately 20 Ad26.COV2.S vaccine recipients, 5 placebo recipients and 8 SARS-CoV-2 convalescent individuals.

The sample holds a few counts of this clone. Its antigen is not yet known. There are no base qualities to consult, and no much larger clone falls within one base. What the time point label conveys for this sample: individuals recovered from natural SARS-CoV-2 infection. For CDR1 and CDR2, the germline V gene (reference sequence) lists SEHNR and FQNEAQ. The CDR3 spans 12 residues, from the cysteine through the phenylalanine. Only the CDR3 region is kept as DNA, spanning 36 bases read in frame from base 1. V loses 2 bases, J loses 5 bases, and the germline ends lie 7 bases apart. The immunoSEQ Assay was the method used to sequence TCRbeta CDR3 regions. After extraction, genomic DNA underwent amplification by bias-controlled multiplex PCR, followed by high-throughput sequencing. Under the source paper's analysis protocol: To quantify the absolute abundance of every unique TCRbeta CDR3 region, sequences were collapsed and filtered. T cell fraction was estimated by normalization of TCRbeta template counts to usable DNA, with usable DNA being measured through amplification of reference genes present in all nucleated cells. Repertoire TCRs were annotated as SARS-CoV-2-specific by exact matching of V gene, CDR3 amino acid sequence and J gene to a known reactive TCR set. MIRA supplied the reference SARS-CoV-2 TCR set, which was filtered for enrichment in COVID-19-positive ImmuneCODE repertoires so that public or cross-reactive TCRs were removed. Using the MIRA antigens, annotated TCRs were further analysed by specific ORF or by position within an ORF. Depth was the summed frequency of annotated unique rearrangements, while breadth was defined as annotated unique rearrangements over total unique productive rearrangements. Two-sided Wilcoxon rank-sum tests were applied when comparing TCR breadth between groups. Drawn from immuneACCESS, this table holds only the in-frame rearrangements with V and J called that TCRdb kept. Clones are partly lost; checked studies trace under half to an unresolved V gene and leave the rest unexplained. V and J calls and clone size are copied from that table; D and trimming were computed from the DNA. In all, the sample holds approximately 140,000 clones, and about nine tenths of those were seen once. The ten largest clones represent 5% of the sample.

The investigation overall reported the following: Compared with placebo recipients, Ad26.COV2.S recipients showed higher spike-specific TCR breadth (P = 0.0014). The authors noted that the TCR breadth and depth analyses may have underestimated total T cell responses. After vaccination, spike-specific CD8+ and CD4+ T cell responses were reported to show substantial breadth. Vaccine and placebo recipients had comparable non-spike TCR breadth, which fits with the vaccine containing only spike.

The specimen was peripheral blood, collected after recovery from COVID-19. This clonotype was obtained from a human donor who had recovered from COVID-19. The chain couples TRBV7-9 to TRBJ2-7, with the D gene too uncertain to name. For the CDR3, the sequence is CASSLSWDEQYF. The base sequence is TGTGCCAGCAGCTTAAGTTGGGACGAGCAGTACTTC.